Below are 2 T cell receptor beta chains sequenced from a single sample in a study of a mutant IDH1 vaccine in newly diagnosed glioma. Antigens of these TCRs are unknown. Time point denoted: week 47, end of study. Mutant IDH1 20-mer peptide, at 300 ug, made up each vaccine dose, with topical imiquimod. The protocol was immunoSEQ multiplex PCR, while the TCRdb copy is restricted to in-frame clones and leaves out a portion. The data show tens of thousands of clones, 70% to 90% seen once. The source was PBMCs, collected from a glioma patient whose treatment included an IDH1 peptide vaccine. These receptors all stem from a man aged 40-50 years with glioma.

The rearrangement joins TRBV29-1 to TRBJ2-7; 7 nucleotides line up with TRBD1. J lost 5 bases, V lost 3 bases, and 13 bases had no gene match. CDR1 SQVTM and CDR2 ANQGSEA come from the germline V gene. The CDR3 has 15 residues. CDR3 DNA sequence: TGCAGCGTTGACTCCCACAGGGGTACTTCCAACGAGCAGTACTTC. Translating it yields CSVDSHRGTSNEQYF.

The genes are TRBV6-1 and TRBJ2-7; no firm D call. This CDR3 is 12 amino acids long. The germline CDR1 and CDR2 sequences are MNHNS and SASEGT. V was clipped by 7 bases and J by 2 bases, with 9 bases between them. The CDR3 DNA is TGTGCCAGCAACCCAGGAGCCTACGAGCAGTACTTC. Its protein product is CASNPGAYEQYF.